The clone carrying this T cell receptor beta chain showed up just once. The sample belongs to a study of blood T cell repertoires in COVID-19. As for the study in general: Researchers got acute and convalescent COVID-19 samples from the United States, Italy and Spain. Sample material is recorded as cDNA or gDNA derived from T cells, B-cell-depleted T cells, or PBMCs.

Authors' processing steps: Amplification from reference gene primers served as the basis for estimated nucleated cell counts. Profiled with immunoSEQ multiplex PCR; TCRdb holds only in-frame clones, not every one. V, J and clone size are taken as reported in that table, and D and trimming were inferred from the DNA itself. In the table there are approximately 180,000 clones, 87% of which are singletons. The CDR3 is 17 amino acids. The V gene's germline CDR1 is KGHSH and CDR2 LQKENI. Trimming removed 1 base from V and 0 bases from J, with 13 bases in between. This TCR came from a man aged 60 to 75 with active or convalescent COVID-19. The sequenced sample was peripheral blood. The chain uses TRBV18 and TRBJ1-3; D possibly corresponds to TRBD1 (5 bases). In DNA, the CDR3 is TGTGCCAGCTCACCACTCGCTCTTCAGGGCTCTGGAAACACCATATATTTT. It specifies CASSPLALQGSGNTIYF.